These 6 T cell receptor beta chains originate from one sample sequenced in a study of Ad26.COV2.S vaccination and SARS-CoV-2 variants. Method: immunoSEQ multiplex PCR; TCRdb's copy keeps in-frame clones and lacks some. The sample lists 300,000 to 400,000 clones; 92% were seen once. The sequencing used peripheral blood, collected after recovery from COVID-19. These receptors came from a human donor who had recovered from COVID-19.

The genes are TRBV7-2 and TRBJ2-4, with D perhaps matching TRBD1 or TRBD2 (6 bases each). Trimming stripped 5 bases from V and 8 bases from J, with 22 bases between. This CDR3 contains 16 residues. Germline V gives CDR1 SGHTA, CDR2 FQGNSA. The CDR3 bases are TGTGCCAGCAGCCCCCGGGGGTGGGGGGCAGAAGACATTCAGTACTTC. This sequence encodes CASSPRGWGAEDIQYF. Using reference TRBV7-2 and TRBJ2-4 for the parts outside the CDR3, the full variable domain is GAGVSQSPSNKVTEKGKDVELRCDPISGHTALYWYRQSLGQGLEFLIYFQGNSAPDKSGLPSDRFSAERTGGSVSTLTIQRTQQEDSAVYLCASSPRGWGAEDIQYFGAGTRLSVL.

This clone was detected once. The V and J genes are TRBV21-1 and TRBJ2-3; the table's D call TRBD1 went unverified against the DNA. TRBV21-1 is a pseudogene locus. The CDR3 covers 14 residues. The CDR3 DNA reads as TGTGCCAGAGGGACACCCTCTAGCACAGATACGCAGTATTTT. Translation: CARGTPSSTDTQYF.

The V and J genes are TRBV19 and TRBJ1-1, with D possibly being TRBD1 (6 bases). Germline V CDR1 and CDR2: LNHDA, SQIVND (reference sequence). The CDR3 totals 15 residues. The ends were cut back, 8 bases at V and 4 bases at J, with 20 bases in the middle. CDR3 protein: CASLVGGRGGTEAFF. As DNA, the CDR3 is TGTGCCAGTCTTGTTGGGGGGCGCGGGGGCACTGAAGCTTTCTTT.

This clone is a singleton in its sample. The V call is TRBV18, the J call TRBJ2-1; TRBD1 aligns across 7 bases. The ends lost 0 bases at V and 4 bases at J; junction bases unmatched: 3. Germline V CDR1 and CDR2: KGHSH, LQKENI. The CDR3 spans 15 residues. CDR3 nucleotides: TGTGCCAGCTCACCACCAGCAGGGGGTTACAATGAGCAGTTCTTC. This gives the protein CASSPPAGGYNEQFF.

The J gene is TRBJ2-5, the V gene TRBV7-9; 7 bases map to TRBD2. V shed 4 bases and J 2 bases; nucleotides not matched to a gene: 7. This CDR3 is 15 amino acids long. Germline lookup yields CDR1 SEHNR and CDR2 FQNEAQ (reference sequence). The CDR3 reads CASSSTGGPQETQYF. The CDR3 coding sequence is TGTGCCAGCAGCTCGACGGGGGGACCTCAAGAGACCCAGTACTTC.

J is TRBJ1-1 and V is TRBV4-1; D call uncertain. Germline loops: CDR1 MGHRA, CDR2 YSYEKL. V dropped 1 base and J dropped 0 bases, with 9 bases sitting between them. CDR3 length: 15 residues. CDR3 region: CASSQAGVLNTEAFF. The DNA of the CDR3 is TGCGCCAGCAGCCAAGCCGGGGTTTTGAACACTGAAGCTTTCTTT.